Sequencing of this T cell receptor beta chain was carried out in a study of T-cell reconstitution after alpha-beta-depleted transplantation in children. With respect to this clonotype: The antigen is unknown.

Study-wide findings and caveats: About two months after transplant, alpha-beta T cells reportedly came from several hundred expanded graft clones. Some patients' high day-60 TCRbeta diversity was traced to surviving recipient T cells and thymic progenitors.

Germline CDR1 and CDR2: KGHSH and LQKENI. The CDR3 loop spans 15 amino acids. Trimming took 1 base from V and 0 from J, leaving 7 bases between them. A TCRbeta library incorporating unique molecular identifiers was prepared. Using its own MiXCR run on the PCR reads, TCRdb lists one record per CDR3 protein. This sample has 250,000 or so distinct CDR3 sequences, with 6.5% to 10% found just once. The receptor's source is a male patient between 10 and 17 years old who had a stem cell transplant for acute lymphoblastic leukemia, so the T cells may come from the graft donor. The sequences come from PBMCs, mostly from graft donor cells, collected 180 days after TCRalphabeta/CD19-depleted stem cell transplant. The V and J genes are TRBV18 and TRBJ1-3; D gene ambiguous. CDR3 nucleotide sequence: TGTGCCAGCTCACCACAGGTGAACTCTGGAAACACCATATATTTT. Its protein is CASSPQVNSGNTIYF.